The clone carrying this T cell receptor (beta chain) was detected a few times. Its target is not known. The data were obtained in a study of CD4+ T cells in melanoma. The data were produced by immunoSEQ multiplex PCR, yet TCRdb's version contains in-frame clones alone and is incomplete. The sample consists of approximately 5,100 clones, about 61% of them appearing once. Study results and limitations: A reported correlation linked neoantigen-specific CD4+ T cells to CD8+, macrophage and B cell function. Reportedly, melanoma neoantigen-specific CD4+ T cells showed varied differentiation states.

V was cut by 0 bases and J by 3 bases, with 18 bases left in between. There are 17 residues in the CDR3. Germline V gives CDR1 SGHRS, CDR2 YFSETQ. The specimen sequenced was cells from a culture (not recorded whether cultured in vitro). The chain is built from TRBV5-1 and TRBJ1-1, with D perhaps TRBD1 (6 bases). The origin of this receptor is a human donor with melanoma. The CDR3 nucleotides are TGCGCCAGCAGCTTGGATGCGGTAGGGGGAGCGGACACTGAAGCTTTCTTT. Its protein is CASSLDAVGGADTEAFF.